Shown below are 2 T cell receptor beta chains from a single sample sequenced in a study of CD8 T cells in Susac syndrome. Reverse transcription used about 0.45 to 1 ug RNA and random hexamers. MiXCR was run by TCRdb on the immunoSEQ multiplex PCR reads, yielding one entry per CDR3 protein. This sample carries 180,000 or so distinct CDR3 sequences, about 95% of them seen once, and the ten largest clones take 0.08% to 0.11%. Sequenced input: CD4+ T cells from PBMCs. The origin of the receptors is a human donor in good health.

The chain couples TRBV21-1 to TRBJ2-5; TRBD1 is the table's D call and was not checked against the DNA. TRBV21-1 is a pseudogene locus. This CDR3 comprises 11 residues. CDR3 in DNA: TGTGCCAGCGAGGGGTCGGAGACCCAGTACTTC. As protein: CASEGSETQYF.

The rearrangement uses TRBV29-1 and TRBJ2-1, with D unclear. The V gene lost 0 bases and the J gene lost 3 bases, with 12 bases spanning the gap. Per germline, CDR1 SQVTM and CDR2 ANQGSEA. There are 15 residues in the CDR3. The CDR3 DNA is TGCAGCGTTGAAGACGCTGGACGGAACTACAATGAGCAGTTCTTC. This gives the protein CSVEDAGRNYNEQFF.